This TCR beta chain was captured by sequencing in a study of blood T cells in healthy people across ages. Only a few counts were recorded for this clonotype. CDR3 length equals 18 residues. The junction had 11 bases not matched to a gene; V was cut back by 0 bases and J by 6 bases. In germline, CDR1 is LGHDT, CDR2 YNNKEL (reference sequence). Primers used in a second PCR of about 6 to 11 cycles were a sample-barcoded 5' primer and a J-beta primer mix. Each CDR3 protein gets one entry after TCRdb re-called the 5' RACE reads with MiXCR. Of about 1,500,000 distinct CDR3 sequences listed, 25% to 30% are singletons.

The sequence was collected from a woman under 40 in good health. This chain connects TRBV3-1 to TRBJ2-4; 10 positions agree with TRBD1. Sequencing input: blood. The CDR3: CASSQEVLKGQGLNIQYF. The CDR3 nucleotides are TGTGCCAGCAGCCAAGAGGTTTTGAAGGGACAGGGGCTAAACATTCAGTACTTC.